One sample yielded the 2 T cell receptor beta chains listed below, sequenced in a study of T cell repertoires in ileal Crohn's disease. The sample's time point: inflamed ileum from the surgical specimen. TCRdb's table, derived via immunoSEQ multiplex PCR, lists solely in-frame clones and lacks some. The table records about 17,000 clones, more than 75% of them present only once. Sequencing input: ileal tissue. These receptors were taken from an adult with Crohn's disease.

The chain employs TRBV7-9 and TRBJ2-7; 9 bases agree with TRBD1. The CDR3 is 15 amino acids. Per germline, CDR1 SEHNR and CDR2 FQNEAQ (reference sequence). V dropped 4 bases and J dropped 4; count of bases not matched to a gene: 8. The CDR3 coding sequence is TGTGCCAGCAGCTCCCCCGGACAGGGGCTATACGAGCAGTACTTC. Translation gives CASSSPGQGLYEQYF.

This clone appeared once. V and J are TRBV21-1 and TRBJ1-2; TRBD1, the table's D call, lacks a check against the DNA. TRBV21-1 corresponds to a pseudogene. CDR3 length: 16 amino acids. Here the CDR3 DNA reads TGTGCCAGCAGCAAAATATTGGCCAGGGCCCATGGGGGCTACACCTTC. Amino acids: CASSKILARAHGGYTF.